The rows below give T cell receptor beta chains drawn from one sample of a study of long-term antiretroviral therapy in people with HIV. Profiling relied on immunoSEQ multiplex PCR, and the TCRdb table lists in-frame clones only, not all of them. This sample carries 10,000 or so clones, about 70% of them seen once, and the ten largest clones take approximately 12%. The material was unsorted PBMCs, obtained around 3.1 years before starting antiretroviral therapy. These TCRs come from a man in his forties or fifties with HIV. Both conserved end residues are part of each CDR3. D genes are given only for firm matches. Expanded clones get a size class; other rows say once, few or many, or leave the size out.

v_call	j_call	clone_size	d_call	cdr3_aa	cdr3_nt
TRBV7-9	TRBJ2-1	-	-	CASSLLVLGGDNEQFF	TGTGCCAGCAGCTTATTGGTTTTAGGGGGGGACAATGAGCAGTTCTTC
TRBV27	TRBJ1-2	large	-	CASSLNWSNYGYTF	TGTGCCAGCAGTTTAAACTGGTCTAACTATGGCTACACCTTC
TRBV7-9	TRBJ1-1	few	TRBD1	CASSFEGQVVSEAFF	TGTGCCAGCAGTTTCGAAGGACAGGTCGTATCTGAAGCTTTCTTT
TRBV25-1	TRBJ2-3	-	TRBD1	CASSEWGQTDTQYF	TGTGCCAGCAGTGAATGGGGACAGACAGATACGCAGTATTTT
TRBV5-1	TRBJ2-7	-	-	CASSLGQTAYEQYF	TGCGCCAGCAGCTTGGGTCAGACTGCCTACGAGCAGTACTTC
TRBV4-3	TRBJ2-1	-	TRBD2	CASSPRGGPNEQFF	TGCGCCAGCAGCCCCCGGGGGGGCCCCAATGAGCAGTTCTTC
TRBV11-3	TRBJ2-5	-	TRBD2	CASSLSGGETQYF	TGTGCCAGCAGCTTAAGCGGGGGAGAGACCCAGTACTTC
TRBV4-3	TRBJ2-1	-	-	CASSQEPSSGVYNEQFF	TGCGCCAGCAGCCAAGAACCATCTAGTGGGGTTTACAATGAGCAGTTCTTC
TRBV6-6	TRBJ2-1	-	TRBD2	CASSTSGRGQSEQFF	TGTGCCAGCAGCACTAGCGGGAGGGGGCAATCGGAGCAGTTCTTC
TRBV5-4	TRBJ2-1	once	-	CASSFASHNEQFF	TGTGCCAGCAGCTTCGCCAGTCACAATGAGCAGTTCTTC
TRBV9	TRBJ2-7	-	-	CASSVDGVVYEQYF	TGTGCCAGCAGCGTAGACGGAGTGGTATACGAGCAGTACTTC
TRBV30	TRBJ2-5	-	TRBD2	CASYGGSGETQYF	TGTGCCTCCTATGGGGGTAGCGGGGAGACCCAGTACTTC
TRBV11-2	TRBJ2-7	-	TRBD2	CASSLGGRAEEQYF	TGTGCCAGCAGCTTAGGCGGGAGGGCCGAAGAGCAGTACTTC
TRBV4-2	TRBJ2-1	-	TRBD2	CASSQGGSGSSYNEQFF	TGTGCCAGCAGCCAAGGAGGTAGCGGGAGCTCCTACAATGAGCAGTTCTTC
TRBV29-1	TRBJ2-1	-	-	CSVEGDLVYNEQFF	TGCAGCGTTGAAGGGGATTTAGTTTACAATGAGCAGTTCTTC
TRBV2	TRBJ2-6	-	TRBD1	CASSPGQGAGANVLTF	TGTGCCAGCAGTCCGGGACAGGGAGCTGGGGCCAACGTCCTGACTTTC
TRBV19	TRBJ2-3	-	TRBD2	CASSIGSLAGGLDTQYF	TGTGCCAGTAGTATAGGGAGCCTAGCGGGAGGTTTAGATACGCAGTATTTT
TRBV28	TRBJ2-1	-	TRBD2	CASTDSGLAGLSERNEQFF	TGTGCCAGCACTGACTCGGGGCTAGCGGGCCTGTCTGAGAGAAATGAGCAGTTCTTC
TRBV5-1	TRBJ2-7	-	TRBD1	CASSVRQGEVSEQYF	TGCGCCAGCAGCGTGCGACAGGGGGAAGTAAGCGAGCAGTACTTC
TRBV6-8	TRBJ2-3	-	TRBD1	CALTGERRTDTQYF	TGTGCCCTCACAGGGGAGCGTCGCACAGATACGCAGTATTTT
TRBV7-9	TRBJ2-1	medium-sized	-	CASSLGRVNEQFF	TGTGCCAGCAGCTTAGGGAGGGTCAATGAGCAGTTCTTC
TRBV29-1	TRBJ2-7	once	TRBD2	CSVVLSGRIIYEQYF	TGCAGCGTTGTACTTAGCGGGAGGATAATATACGAGCAGTACTTC
TRBV5-1	TRBJ2-1	-	TRBD1	CASRLVGQDNEQFF	TGCGCCAGCAGGCTTGTGGGACAGGACAATGAGCAGTTCTTC
TRBV27	TRBJ2-7	-	-	CASSLSGGASYEQYF	TGTGCCAGCAGTTTATCGGGCGGAGCCTCCTACGAGCAGTACTTC
TRBV7-6	TRBJ1-1	-	-	CASSLVFPSGRENTEAFF	TGTGCCAGCAGCTTAGTATTTCCATCTGGAAGGGAAAACACTGAAGCTTTCTTT
TRBV5-5	TRBJ1-1	few	-	CASSSPLAANTEAFF	TGTGCCAGCAGCTCCCCCCTTGCAGCGAACACTGAAGCTTTCTTT